The rows below give T cell receptor beta chains drawn from one sample of a study of response to subunit inactivated influenza vaccine. TCRdb re-derived calls from the RT-PCR reads in MiXCR, one entry per CDR3 protein. The sample has fewer than 250,000 distinct CDR3 sequences; approximately 15% are singletons. The sequencing here drew on CD8+ T cells sorted from PBMCs, taken less than 6 days after vaccination. Every receptor here comes from a man over 45 who received an inactivated influenza vaccine. CDR3s include the opening cysteine and the closing phenylalanine or tryptophan. The D gene is left open where the match is weak. The size of a clone is reported for some rows only, either as once, few or many, or as a class for expanded clones.

j_call clone_size v_call d_call cdr3_nt cdr3_aa
TRBJ2-3 . TRBV15 TRBD2 TGTGCCACCAGCACGCTAGCGGTTAGCACAGATACGCAGTATTTT CATSTLAVSTDTQYF
TRBJ1-3 . TRBV12-3/TRBV12-4 . TGTGCCAGCAGTCCCTTAGTCACCAGGGGAAACACCATATATTTT CASSPLVTRGNTIYF
TRBJ1-6 many TRBV2 . TGTGCCAGCAGTGTGGGGGTTTATAATTCACCCCTCCACTTT CASSVGVYNSPLHF
TRBJ1-1 . TRBV10-3 . TGTGCCATCAGTGACGTCGTCAAGGATCGAAACACTGAAGCTTTCTTT CAISDVVKDRNTEAFF
TRBJ2-1 many TRBV12-3/TRBV12-4 TRBD1 TGTGCCAGCAGTTCGACAGGGGATACCTACAATGAGCAGTTCTTC CASSSTGDTYNEQFF
TRBJ2-7 . TRBV20-1 . TGCAGTGCTAGAGATAAGGGGTTCGGGGTCCACGAGCAGTACTTC CSARDKGFGVHEQYF
TRBJ2-5 many TRBV7-2 TRBD2 TGTGCCAGCAGCCGAACTAGCGGGGGAACCGGGTTAGAGACCCAGTACTTC CASSRTSGGTGLETQYF
TRBJ2-1 few TRBV5-1 TRBD2 TGCGCCAGCAGCTTGAGCGGGGGGGATTACAATGAGCAGTTCTTC CASSLSGGDYNEQFF
TRBJ2-1 few TRBV28 TRBD2 TGTGCCAGCAGTTTGGATAGCGGGGGGAATTTATACAATGAGCAGTTCTTC CASSLDSGGNLYNEQFF
TRBJ2-2 once TRBV12-3/TRBV12-4 . TGTGCCAGCAGTGGCTCGATAGGCGGGACCGGGGAGCTGTTTTTT CASSGSIGGTGELFF
TRBJ2-3 . TRBV6-5 . TGTGCCAGCAGTTACTCAGGAATGACTTCAGGGATGGTCGCAGATACGCAGTATTTT CASSYSGMTSGMVADTQYF
TRBJ1-5 few TRBV5-1 TRBD1 TGCGCCAGCAGCCTCCTGGAAGGAGGGGGCCGTTATCAGCCCCAGCATTTT CASSLLEGGGRYQPQHF
TRBJ2-1 . TRBV6-1 . TGTGCCAGCAGCTTTGACAGATCCGGTGCAAATGAGCAGTTCTTC CASSFDRSGANEQFF
TRBJ1-5 few TRBV12-3/TRBV12-4 TRBD1 TGTGCCAGCAGTTTTACCGACAGGGGCAGTCAGCCCCAGCATTTT CASSFTDRGSQPQHF
TRBJ2-7 . TRBV27 . TGTGCCAGCAGTTGGGCCGGGACTTCTTCCTATTACGAGCAGTACTTC CASSWAGTSSYYEQYF
TRBJ1-6 few TRBV7-2 . TGTGCCAGCAGCTTAGGGGGGGGTGGTAATTCACCCCTCCACTTT CASSLGGGGNSPLHF
TRBJ2-5 . TRBV4-2 . TGTGCCAGCAGCCAAGGAGAGACTTACCAAGAGACCCAGTACTTC CASSQGETYQETQYF
TRBJ2-7 . TRBV24-1 . TGTGCCACCTCAACGGGACACAACCCCTACGAGCAGTACTTC CATSTGHNPYEQYF
TRBJ2-3 few TRBV24-1 . TGTGCCACCAGTGATTTGCCTGCGGACAGCGCTAGCACAGATACGCAGTATTTT CATSDLPADSASTDTQYF
TRBJ2-1 many TRBV7-9 . TGTGCCAGCAGCTTAGGTCGGGTTACCCAAGACAATGAGCAGTTCTTC CASSLGRVTQDNEQFF
TRBJ2-3 few TRBV4-3 . TGCGCCAGCAGCCAAGTATCCCGCGCCCGGTTGGATACGCAGTATTTT CASSQVSRARLDTQYF